The rows below give T cell receptor beta chains drawn from one sample of a study of CD8 T cells in ankylosing spondylitis. From the 5' RACE reads, TCRdb called clonotypes with MiXCR, one entry per CDR3 protein. The table shows hundreds of thousands of distinct CDR3 sequences, with 12% occurring only once. Sequencing was carried out using blood, either unsorted or a sorted T cell fraction (not recorded which). All receptors derive from a male donor with ankylosing spondylitis. Both conserved end residues are part of each CDR3. A D gene is named only where the DNA matches it firmly. Clone size is shown for a subset of rows, as once, few, many or a class of expanded clone.

TRBD2,TRBV20-1,TRBJ2-1,-,TGCAGTGCTTGGCGGGAGAACCCCTACAATGAGCAGTTCTTC,CSAWRENPYNEQFF
-,TRBV10-3,TRBJ1-1,many,TGTGCCATCTCTTGGGGAACGAACACTGAAGCTTTCTTT,CAISWGTNTEAFF
-,TRBV11-2,TRBJ2-5,-,TGTGCCAGCAGCTACTCACGACAGGGAGGGACCCAGTACTTC,CASSYSRQGGTQYF
-,TRBV3-1,TRBJ1-2,many,TGTGCCAGCAGCCCAGGGTGGAATCAAGGCTACACCTTC,CASSPGWNQGYTF
-,TRBV29-1,TRBJ2-7,-,TGCAGCGTTGAGACAATAGCCGGGCCGAGCCCCTACGAGCAGTACTTC,CSVETIAGPSPYEQYF
-,TRBV7-9,TRBJ2-5,-,TGTGCCAGCAGCTTAGGTCCGACCCAGTACTTC,CASSLGPTQYF
-,TRBV9,TRBJ2-3,few,TGTGCCAGCAGCGTAGATAGGGGGGGCCCAGATACGCAGTATTTT,CASSVDRGGPDTQYF
-,TRBV7-2,TRBJ2-2,-,TGTGCCAGCAGCTTAGGGGGACGGGTGGAGCTGTTTTTT,CASSLGGRVELFF
-,TRBV12-3/TRBV12-4,TRBJ2-5,-,TGTGCCAGCAGTTTTACCGGGGAAAAGACCCAGTACTTC,CASSFTGEKTQYF
-,TRBV5-1,TRBJ2-3,-,TGCGCCAGCAGCCCAACGGTTGGGGCAGATACGCAGTATTTT,CASSPTVGADTQYF